This TCR beta chain was identified during a study of cytomegalovirus exposure and HLA in healthy donors. Germline assignment: CDR1 SGHNT and CDR2 YYREEE (reference sequence). Unmatched junction bases numbered 6, after V lost 4 bases and J lost 3 bases. The CDR3 has 16 residues. Primers for the PCR totalled 60 Vbeta and 13 Jbeta. Method: immunoSEQ multiplex PCR; TCRdb's copy keeps in-frame clones and lacks some. The sample consists of roughly 190,000 clones, approximately 80% of them appearing once. The material sequenced was PBMCs. This receptor was taken from a middle-aged woman in good health and CMV-seronegative. The chain couples TRBV5-4 to TRBJ2-5, with 13 bases that match TRBD2. CDR3 bases: TGTGCCAGCAGCCAAGGGACTAGCGGGATTGAAGAGACCCAGTACTTC. This translates into CASSQGTSGIEETQYF. Drawing the rest from reference TRBV5-4 and TRBJ2-5, the complete variable domain is ETGVTQSPTHLIKTRGQQVTLRCSSQSGHNTVSWYQQALGQGPQFIFQYYREEENGRGNFPPRFSGLQFPNYSSELNVNALELDDSALYLCASSQGTSGIEETQYFGPGTRLLVL.